A selection of T cell receptor beta chains follows, all from one sample in a study of shared clonotypes between healthy human individuals. Sequencing was performed with immunoSEQ multiplex PCR; in TCRdb, only in-frame clones are kept and a portion is missing. This repertoire shows 1.5 million to 2.5 million clones, less than 95% found once; its top ten account for 1.2%. Source material: naive CD8+ T cells sorted from blood. All receptors come from a man aged 18 to 30 in good health. The CDR3 runs from the conserved cysteine through the conserved F or W. Each record gives: CDR3 length, V gene, CDR3 protein.

CDR3 length: 15; V gene: TRBV5-1; CDR3 protein: CASSLLAGSYNEQFF
CDR3 length: 16; V gene: TRBV10-1; CDR3 protein: CASSPRKGATMDTQYF
CDR3 length: 16; V gene: TRBV5-4; CDR3 protein: CASSWVLGARTDTQYF
CDR3 length: 13; V gene: TRBV30; CDR3 protein: CAWILSGTGEQYF
CDR3 length: 14; V gene: TRBV5-6; CDR3 protein: CASSFRWRRETQYF
CDR3 length: 14; V gene: TRBV6-5; CDR3 protein: CASSSMTENTEAFF
CDR3 length: 15; V gene: TRBV2; CDR3 protein: CASSEVGTGGYEQYF
CDR3 length: 13; V gene: TRBV10-3; CDR3 protein: CAISGTDNYGYTF
CDR3 length: 14; V gene: TRBV7-9; CDR3 protein: CASSQGENTGELFF
CDR3 length: 13; V gene: TRBV27; CDR3 protein: CASSFTGGEGYTF
CDR3 length: 15; V gene: TRBV6-1; CDR3 protein: CASSELLAGTDTQYF
CDR3 length: 16; V gene: TRBV10-3; CDR3 protein: CAISESTSGTYYEQYF
CDR3 length: 14; V gene: TRBV27; CDR3 protein: CASNFRGNTGELFF
CDR3 length: 15; V gene: TRBV28; CDR3 protein: CASSPGTGVEYEQYF
CDR3 length: 15; V gene: TRBV9; CDR3 protein: CASSGGGGATDTQYF
CDR3 length: 15; V gene: TRBV7-9; CDR3 protein: CASSLGFGGLYEQYF
CDR3 length: 17; V gene: TRBV23-1; CDR3 protein: CASSHSAQGNGSEKLFF
CDR3 length: 12; V gene: TRBV6-6; CDR3 protein: CASSPTSYEQYF
CDR3 length: 13; V gene: TRBV6-1; CDR3 protein: CASSGDWNTEAFF
CDR3 length: 15; V gene: TRBV7-9; CDR3 protein: CASSLARGGSDTQYF
CDR3 length: 16; V gene: TRBV2; CDR3 protein: CASIDGQEIMNTEAFF
CDR3 length: 17; V gene: TRBV7-9; CDR3 protein: CASSLLLAGGNQETQYF
CDR3 length: 15; V gene: TRBV6-5; CDR3 protein: CASSYNSASSYEQYF
CDR3 length: 15; V gene: TRBV6-6; CDR3 protein: CASRTHRTDYNEQFF
CDR3 length: 15; V gene: TRBV7-2; CDR3 protein: CASSLTSSEGLGYTF
CDR3 length: 15; V gene: TRBV6-5; CDR3 protein: CASSYSGGKNTEAFF
CDR3 length: 14; V gene: TRBV5-6; CDR3 protein: CASSLGEGPGELFF
CDR3 length: 15; V gene: TRBV4-1; CDR3 protein: CASSQRTSGSYEQYF
CDR3 length: 15; V gene: TRBV6-5; CDR3 protein: CASSYSVESVREQYF
CDR3 length: 13; V gene: TRBV5-6; CDR3 protein: CASIGGDYNEQFF
CDR3 length: 15; V gene: TRBV19; CDR3 protein: CASSISTGTYAEQYF
CDR3 length: 16; V gene: TRBV29-1; CDR3 protein: CSVEGLTLSSYNEQFF
CDR3 length: 16; V gene: TRBV4-3; CDR3 protein: CASSQEGTPTVYEQYF
CDR3 length: 14; V gene: TRBV29-1; CDR3 protein: CSVESGEGLDTQYF
CDR3 length: 15; V gene: TRBV2; CDR3 protein: CASSEHAELDEKLFF
CDR3 length: 14; V gene: TRBV4-3; CDR3 protein: CASSGGLAEETQYF
CDR3 length: 18; V gene: TRBV7-2; CDR3 protein: CASSLAFLTSGRTDTQYF
CDR3 length: 14; V gene: TRBV11-2; CDR3 protein: CASSSVYFSYEQYF